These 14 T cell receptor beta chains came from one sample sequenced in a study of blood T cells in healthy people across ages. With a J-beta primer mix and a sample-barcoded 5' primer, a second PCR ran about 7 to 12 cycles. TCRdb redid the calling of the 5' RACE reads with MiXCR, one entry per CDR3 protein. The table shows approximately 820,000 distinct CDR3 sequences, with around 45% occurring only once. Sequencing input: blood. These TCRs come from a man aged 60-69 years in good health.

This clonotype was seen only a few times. This chain's CDR3 is CASSELGSTEAFF. The CDR3 nucleotides are TGTGCCAGCAGCGAGCTGGGAAGCACTGAAGCTTTCTTT. The chain couples TRBV7-2 to TRBJ1-1; D remains unclear. Trimming cost V 5 bases and J 4 bases, with 11 bases left between them. CDR3 length: 13 amino acids. CDR1 and CDR2 (germline): SGHTA, FQGNSA.

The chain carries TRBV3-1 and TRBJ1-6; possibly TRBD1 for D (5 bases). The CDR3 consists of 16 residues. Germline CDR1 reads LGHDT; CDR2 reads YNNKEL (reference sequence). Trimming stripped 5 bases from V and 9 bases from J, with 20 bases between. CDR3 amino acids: CASSTLGRAGGSPLHF. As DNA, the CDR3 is TGTGCCAGCAGCACCTTGGGCAGGGCGGGGGGTTCACCCCTCCACTTT.

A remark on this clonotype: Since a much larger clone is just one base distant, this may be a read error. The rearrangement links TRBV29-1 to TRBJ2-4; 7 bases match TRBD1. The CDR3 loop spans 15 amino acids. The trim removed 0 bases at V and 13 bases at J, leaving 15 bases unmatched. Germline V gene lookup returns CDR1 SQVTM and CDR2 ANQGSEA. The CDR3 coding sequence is TGCAGCGTTGAAGATTTCGGGACAGATTCCTACGTGCAGTACTTC. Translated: CSVEDFGTDSYVQYF.

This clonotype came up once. CDR3 sequence reads: CASSQDLTRDRKGTDTQYF. CDR3 nucleotides: TGTGCCAGCAGCCAAGATCTAACCCGGGACAGGAAAGGCACAGATACGCAGTATTTT. The chain uses TRBV3-1 and TRBJ2-3; 8 bases match TRBD1. CDR1 and CDR2 from the germline V gene are LGHDT and YNNKEL (reference sequence). With 0 bases clipped from V and 1 base from J, the junction kept 12 bases outside the gene matches. This CDR3 spans 19 amino acids.

The CDR3 reads CSARVLAADTQYF. The CDR3 DNA sequence: TGCAGTGCTAGGGTACTAGCCGCAGATACGCAGTATTTT. The rearrangement links TRBV20-1 to TRBJ2-3, with D possibly being TRBD2 (6 bases). Germline V gives CDR1 DFQATT, CDR2 SNEGSKA (reference sequence). The CDR3 spans 13 residues. With 3 bases removed from V and 4 bases from J, the gap between germline ends came to 11 bases.

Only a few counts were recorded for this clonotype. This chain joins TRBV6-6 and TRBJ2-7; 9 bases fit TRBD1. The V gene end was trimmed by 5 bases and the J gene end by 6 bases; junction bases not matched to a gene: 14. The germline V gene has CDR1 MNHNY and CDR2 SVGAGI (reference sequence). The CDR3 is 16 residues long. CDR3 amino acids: CASSDAGGQGMGEQYF. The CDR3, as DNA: TGTGCCAGCAGTGACGCAGGGGGACAGGGAATGGGCGAGCAGTACTTC.

CDR3 coding DNA: TGTGCCAGCACCCGAGAGGCCACAGATACGCAGTATTTT. This gives the protein CASTREATDTQYF. The chain combines TRBV6-6 with TRBJ2-3; D ambiguous. With 7 bases removed from V and 2 bases from J, the gap between germline ends came to 10 bases. CDR3 length: 13 amino acids. Germline V gene sequence: CDR1 MNHNY, CDR2 SVGAGI (reference sequence).

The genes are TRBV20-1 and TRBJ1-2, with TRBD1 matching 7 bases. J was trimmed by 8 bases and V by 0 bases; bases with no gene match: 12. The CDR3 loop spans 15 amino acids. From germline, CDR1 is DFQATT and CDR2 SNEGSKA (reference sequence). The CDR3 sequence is CSARDGQAGRAGYTF. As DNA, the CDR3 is TGCAGTGCTAGAGATGGACAGGCGGGCCGTGCGGGCTACACCTTC.

The CDR3 DNA reads as TGCAGTGCTAGTCGTGCCGGCAGGGCTCAGCCCCAGCATTTT. This translates into CSASRAGRAQPQHF. The rearrangement links TRBV20-1 to TRBJ1-5, with D tentatively TRBD1 (5 bases). V lost 3 bases to trimming and J lost 6 bases, with 15 bases between them. Germline V CDR1 and CDR2: DFQATT, SNEGSKA (reference sequence). The CDR3 consists of 14 residues.

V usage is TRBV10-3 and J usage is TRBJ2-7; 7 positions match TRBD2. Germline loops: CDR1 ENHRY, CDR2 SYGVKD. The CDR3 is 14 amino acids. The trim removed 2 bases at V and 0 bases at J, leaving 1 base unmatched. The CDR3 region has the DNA TGTGCCATCAGTGAGACTAGCGTCTCCTACGAGCAGTACTTC. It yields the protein CAISETSVSYEQYF.

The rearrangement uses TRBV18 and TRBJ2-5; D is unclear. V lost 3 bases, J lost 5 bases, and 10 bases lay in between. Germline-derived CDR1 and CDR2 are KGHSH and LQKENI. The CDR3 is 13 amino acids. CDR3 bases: TGTGCCAGCTCACCTGAGATTAGGGAGACCCAGTACTTC. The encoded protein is CASSPEIRETQYF.

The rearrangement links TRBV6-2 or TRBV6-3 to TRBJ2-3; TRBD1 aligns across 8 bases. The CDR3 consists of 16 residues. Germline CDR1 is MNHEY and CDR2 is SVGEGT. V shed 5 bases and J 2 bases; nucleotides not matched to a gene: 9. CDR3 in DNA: TGTGCCAGCAGTATCACCAGGGGGCCCTCCACAGATACGCAGTATTTT. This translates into CASSITRGPSTDTQYF.

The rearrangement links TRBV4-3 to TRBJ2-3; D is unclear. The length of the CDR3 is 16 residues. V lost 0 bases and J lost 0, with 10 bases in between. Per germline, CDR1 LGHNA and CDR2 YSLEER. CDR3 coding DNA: TGCGCCAGCAGCCAAGATTACCCTCTAAGCACAGATACGCAGTATTTT. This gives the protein CASSQDYPLSTDTQYF.

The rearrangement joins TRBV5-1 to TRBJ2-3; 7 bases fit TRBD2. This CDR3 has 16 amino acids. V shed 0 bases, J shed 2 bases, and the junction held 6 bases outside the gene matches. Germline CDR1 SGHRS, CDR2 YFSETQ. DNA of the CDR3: TGCGCCAGCAGCTTGGGTGCTAGCGGACCCACAGATACGCAGTATTTT. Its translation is CASSLGASGPTDTQYF.